This entry features one T cell receptor beta chain sequence. The data are from a study of blood T cell repertoires in COVID-19. Across the study: The analysed material was cDNA or gDNA that came from T cells, B-cell-depleted T cells, or PBMCs.

In the source study's methods: Scientists estimated how many nucleated cells there were by amplifying reference gene primers. Assay used: immunoSEQ multiplex PCR; TCRdb lists only in-frame clones, some missing. The V and J calls and clone size come from that table; D and trimming were worked out from the DNA. Among 130,000 or so clones, approximately 85% were seen once, and the ten largest hold 9.5% to 13%. The source is a human donor in a cohort sampled during active COVID-19. Specimen: peripheral blood.

CDR3: CASTPSGSQYEQYF. The DNA for the CDR3 is TGTGCCAGCACCCCCTCGGGGTCACAGTACGAGCAGTACTTC. The chain is built from TRBV7-9 and TRBJ2-7; D possibly corresponds to TRBD2 (5 bases). The germline CDR1 and CDR2 sequences are SEHNR and FQNEAQ (reference sequence). The CDR3 is 14 residues long. V lost 7 bases and J lost 4, with 17 bases in between.